These 3 T cell receptor beta chains came from one sample sequenced in a study of CD8+ T cells in alopecia areata (dated by TCRdb to between 2017 and 2018). The library relied on the immunoSEQ multiplex PCR assay. RNA was extracted from all samples and reverse transcribed into cDNA as template for TCR sequencing. As stored in TCRdb, this immuneACCESS dataset retains in-frame rearrangements with V and J assigned. A fraction of the clones does not appear; measured against another copy, unresolved V genes explain less than half of the discrepancy, and the remainder lacks a known reason. The data for this sample show approximately 280,000 clones, each detected more than once. The ten largest clonotypes hold 1.2% of the sample. Cells from mouse cutaneous lymph nodes were pooled, stained for CD4, CD8alpha, NKG2D, NKG2ACE and other markers, and then sorted on a BD Influx. Sample: CD4+ T cells sorted from a lymph node. The source is a C3H/HeJ mouse with alopecia areata. The mouse line in question has MHC haplotype H2-k.

Points on this clone: Germline and genes here are mouse. The read stops 4 residues short of the end of the CDR3; the missing end is completed from the germline J gene. V usage is TRBV13-3 and J usage is TRBJ2-7; the match to TRBD2 covers 8 bases. CDR1 and CDR2 from the germline V gene are NNHDY and SYVADS. This CDR3 has 13 residues. The CDR3 DNA, read in part, is TGTGCCAGCAGTCTCTGGGGGGAGTAT. Amino acids: CASSLWGEY. The CDR3 as a whole reads CASSLWGEYEQYF.

This clone occurred a few times. These gene names are mouse names. This specimen includes other DNA sequences encoding the same CDR3. CDR3 DNA (partial): TGTGCCAGCAGCCAAACTGGGGGGGCTGCAGAA. It is translated as CASSQTGGAAE. The CDR3 as a whole reads CASSQTGGAAETLYF. This chain connects TRBV5 to TRBJ2-3, with TRBD2 matching 11 bases. The CDR3 is cut off 4 residues early in the read; its end comes from the germline J gene. V lost 2 bases to trimming and J lost 2 bases; unmatched junction nucleotides: 0. This CDR3 contains 15 residues. CDR1 is LGHNA, CDR2 YNLKQL, per germline (reference sequence).

Concerning this clone itself: Gene names follow the mouse nomenclature. Read sequence stops 4 residues before the CDR3 end, and the germline J gene provides the missing end. Additional DNA sequences in this sample encode the identical CDR3. V and J are TRBV13-1 and TRBJ2-5, with TRBD1 matching 7 bases. Germline CDR1 reads NSHNY; CDR2 reads SYGAGN. V lost 3 bases, J lost 0 bases, and 1 base stayed unmatched. The CDR3 length is 14 residues. Incomplete CDR3 DNA: TGTGCCAGCAGTGTGGGACAGAACCAAGAC. Amino acids: CASSVGQNQD. The entire CDR3 protein reads CASSVGQNQDTQYF.